These 21 T cell receptor beta chains originate from one sample sequenced in a study of molecular identifiers for immune sequencing clone quantification. TCRdb ran MiXCR on the PCR reads and lists one entry per CDR3 protein. The sample lists approximately 630,000 distinct CDR3 sequences; over 25% were seen once. Sequences were obtained from naive CD8+ T cells from blood, with Jurkat cell RNA spiked in. Documented subset: FACS-sorted CD8+CD4-CCR7+CD45RA+ naive T cells. These receptors all stem from a human donor in good health. Some libraries in this study had Jurkat cell RNA spiked in.

This clonotype was observed at least ten times. The V gene is TRBV20-1, the J gene TRBJ2-3; TRBD2 agrees at 12 bases. Per the germline V gene, CDR1 is DFQATT and CDR2 is SNEGSKA (reference sequence). V was clipped by 2 bases and J by 3 bases; unmatched bases: 9. The CDR3 is made up of 17 amino acids. The CDR3 coding sequence is TGCAGTGCTAGACCTTTACTAGCGGGGGGTATGACAGATACGCAGTATTTT. Protein sequence: CSARPLLAGGMTDTQYF.

This clonotype was seen a few times. The V call is TRBV7-9, the J call TRBJ2-5; D may be TRBD1 or TRBD2 (6 bases each). This CDR3 has 15 residues. Trimming cost V 0 bases and J 4 bases, with 12 bases left between them. Germline assignment: CDR1 SEHNR and CDR2 FQNEAQ (reference sequence). CDR3 sequence reads: CASSLAARGGETQYF. DNA of the CDR3: TGTGCCAGCAGCTTAGCGGCCAGGGGAGGAGAGACCCAGTACTTC.

The table lists this clonotype with many counts. This chain joins TRBV7-2 and TRBJ2-3; 13 nucleotides align to TRBD2. V lost 2 bases to trimming and J lost 6 bases; unmatched junction nucleotides: 2. The germline gives CDR1 SGHTA, CDR2 FQGNSA. The CDR3 has 15 amino acids. The CDR3 DNA reads TGTGCCAGCAGCTTAAGGACTAGCGGGAGTGATACGCAGTATTTT. Translation: CASSLRTSGSDTQYF.

Ten or more counts support this clonotype. The rearrangement links TRBV2 to TRBJ2-3; 9 bases fit TRBD2. This CDR3 contains 16 residues. Germline CDR1 is SNHLY and CDR2 is FYNNEI. V trimming: 1 base; J trimming: 4 bases; junction bases outside the gene matches: 6. The CDR3 is CASSEEAGGWSDTQYF. The CDR3 DNA follows: TGTGCCAGCAGTGAAGAGGCGGGGGGGTGGTCAGATACGCAGTATTTT. The variable domain in full, with the rest retrieved from reference TRBV2 and TRBJ2-3, is EPEVTQTPSHQVTQMGQEVILRCVPISNHLYFYWYRQILGQKVEFLVSFYNNEISEKSEIFDDQFSVERPDGSNFTLKIRSTKLEDSAMYFCASSEEAGGWSDTQYFGPGTRLTVL.

Notes on this clonotype: This clone may be a read error of a much larger clone one base away. V usage is TRBV14 and J usage is TRBJ1-1; D is uncertain. The ends were cut back, 1 base at V and 1 base at J, with 10 bases in the middle. CDR3 length equals 15 residues. Germline V gene lookup returns CDR1 SGHDN and CDR2 FVKESK. The CDR3 sequence: CASSQVVTPNTEAFF. Written as DNA, the CDR3 is TGTGCCAGCAGCCAAGTCGTGACACCGAACACTGAAGCTTTCTTT.

This clonotype was recorded at least ten times. The chain carries TRBV12-3 or TRBV12-4 and TRBJ1-2; D is undetermined. V shed 3 bases and J shed 10 bases, with 9 bases lying between them. The CDR3 has 11 residues. For the CDR3, the DNA is TGTGCCAGCAGTTTGGTATCTAACTACACCTTC. Translating it yields CASSLVSNYTF.

This clonotype was counted many times. The genes are TRBV4-3 and TRBJ2-7; the D is unclear. Germline values: CDR1 LGHNA, CDR2 YSLEER. Trimming cost V 4 bases and J 1 base, with 11 bases left between them. This CDR3 has 14 amino acids. The CDR3 region has the DNA TGCGCCAGCAGCCCATCGTTTCAGTCCTACGAGCAGTACTTC. It yields the protein CASSPSFQSYEQYF.

The V gene is TRBV27, the J gene TRBJ2-2, with D possibly called TRBD1 or TRBD2 (5 bases each). Per germline, CDR1 MNHEY and CDR2 SMNVEV (reference sequence). Trimming pared 7 bases from V and 0 bases from J, leaving 15 bases between. The CDR3 length is 16 residues. CDR3 nucleotide sequence: TGTGCCAGCACCCTCTCCTGGGGGTCGAACACCGGGGAGCTGTTTTTT. Its protein is CASTLSWGSNTGELFF.

The chain joins TRBV12-3 or TRBV12-4 to TRBJ2-7, with D maybe TRBD2 (7 bases). The V gene lost 5 bases and the J gene lost 5 bases, with 16 bases spanning the gap. The CDR3 contains 14 residues. The DNA of the CDR3 is TGTGCCAGCAGTACCTCCCGGGGGGCCGACGAGCAGTACTTC. This sequence encodes CASSTSRGADEQYF.

The chain carries TRBV20-1 and TRBJ2-7; D might be TRBD1 (6 bases). Germline assignment: CDR1 DFQATT and CDR2 SNEGSKA (reference sequence). The CDR3 runs to 14 residues. Trimming shortened V by 4 bases and J by 3 bases, and 16 bases separated the two germline ends. CDR3 region: CSATTSNRVYEQYF. In DNA, the CDR3 is TGCAGTGCTACGACAAGTAACAGGGTCTACGAGCAGTACTTC.

This clonotype appeared a few times. The V call is TRBV30, the J call TRBJ2-7, with D hard to call. CDR1 is GTSNPN, CDR2 SVGIG, per germline (reference sequence). The V gene lost 0 bases and the J gene lost 6 bases, with 9 bases spanning the gap. This CDR3 contains 12 residues. Here the CDR3 DNA reads TGTGCCTGGAGTGTACTTAGTGGCGAGCAGTACTTC. Protein: CAWSVLSGEQYF.

This clonotype came up a few times. The rearrangement joins TRBV27 to TRBJ1-1; D not certain. Germline V gene lookup returns CDR1 MNHEY and CDR2 SMNVEV (reference sequence). This CDR3 is built from 11 residues. Trimming shortened V by 8 bases and J by 4 bases, and 8 bases separated the two germline ends. CDR3 region: CASLSSTEAFF. In DNA, the CDR3 is TGTGCCAGCCTCTCGTCCACTGAAGCTTTCTTT.

The genes are TRBV6-2 or TRBV6-3 and TRBJ2-2; 9 nucleotides agree with TRBD1. The CDR3 runs to 17 residues. CDR1 is MNHEY and CDR2 is SVGEGT in the germline V gene. The V and J ends lost 4 bases and 1 base, in that order; junction bases with no gene match: 7. The chain's CDR3 is CASSSYRGLKNTGELFF. DNA for the CDR3: TGTGCCAGCAGTTCCTACAGGGGGCTAAAGAACACCGGGGAGCTGTTTTTT.

This clonotype was counted a few times. The rearrangement links TRBV7-9 to TRBJ2-7; possibly TRBD1 for D (6 bases). The CDR3 sequence is 18 residues long. V gave up 4 bases and J gave up 0 bases, with 22 bases separating them. Germline values: CDR1 SEHNR, CDR2 FQNEAQ (reference sequence). The DNA for the CDR3 is TGTGCCAGCAGCTGGCTCGACCCCCGGGACAAGAGCTCCTACGAGCAGTACTTC. Its protein product is CASSWLDPRDKSSYEQYF.

On this clonotype: A clone one base away is much larger, so this may be a read error. The chain uses TRBV7-9 and TRBJ1-1; no firm D call. This CDR3 is built from 14 residues. V gave up 5 bases and J gave up 6 bases, with 16 bases separating them. Germline CDR1 reads SEHNR; CDR2 reads FQNEAQ (reference sequence). The CDR3 spells CASSPGFLDAEAFF. The CDR3 nucleotides read TGTGCCAGCAGCCCCGGGTTTTTAGACGCTGAAGCTTTCTTT.

This clonotype was picked up many times. DNA for the CDR3: TGTGCCTGGAGTGTGGGGCAGGGGGCACGACAGCCCCAGCATTTT. Translating gives CAWSVGQGARQPQHF. The chain links TRBV30 to TRBJ1-5; 8 nucleotides match TRBD1. CDR1 is GTSNPN, CDR2 SVGIG, per germline (reference sequence). The CDR3 runs to 15 residues. The V and J ends lost 0 bases and 7 bases, in that order; junction bases with no gene match: 8.

The CDR3 sequence: CASSDGGVSSYNSPLHF. CDR3 nucleotide sequence: TGTGCCAGCTCCGATGGGGGGGTCTCCTCCTATAATTCACCCCTCCACTTT. This chain uses TRBV5-6 with TRBJ1-6, with D possibly TRBD1 on 5 matching bases. CDR3 length: 17 amino acids. Trimming shortened V by 7 bases and J by 0 bases, and 17 bases separated the two germline ends. Germline V gives CDR1 SGHDT, CDR2 YYEEEE.

This clonotype was counted only a few times. This rearrangement joins TRBV4-1 to TRBJ1-2; TRBD1 matches 7 bases. Germline CDR1 is MGHRA and CDR2 is YSYEKL. The CDR3 is made up of 13 amino acids. Trimming cost V 2 bases and J 7 bases; bases outside gene matches: 4. The CDR3 here is CASSQTGAAGYTF. The CDR3 nucleotides read TGCGCCAGCAGCCAAACAGGGGCGGCTGGCTACACCTTC.

To note about this clonotype: A much larger clone lies a single base off, so this may be a read error. V usage is TRBV7-9 and J usage is TRBJ2-7; D perhaps matches TRBD2 (6 bases). CDR1 is SEHNR and CDR2 is FQNEAQ in the germline V gene (reference sequence). V gave up 6 bases and J gave up 4 bases, with 16 bases separating them. This CDR3 spans 14 amino acids. CDR3 bases: TGTGCCAGCAGTCACTGGGACTGGGTGTACGAGCAGTACTTC. This sequence encodes CASSHWDWVYEQYF.

The chain uses TRBV13 and TRBJ2-7; 9 positions agree with TRBD1. In germline, CDR1 is PRHDT, CDR2 FYEKMQ (reference sequence). The CDR3 has 14 residues. J lost 6 bases, V lost 6 bases, and 9 bases had no gene match. The CDR3 sequence is CASRLRDREAEQYF. The CDR3 DNA reads as TGTGCCAGCAGGCTCCGGGACAGGGAAGCCGAGCAGTACTTC.

The table lists this clonotype with many counts. The chain uses TRBV6-5 and TRBJ1-5, with D possibly TRBD1 on 5 matching bases. Germline CDR1 is MNHEY and CDR2 is SVGAGI. The CDR3 has 14 residues. V was shortened by 0 bases and J by 2 bases, with 5 bases between the two germline ends. This chain's CDR3 is CASSYSQGNQPQHF. In DNA, the CDR3 is TGTGCCAGCAGTTACTCACAGGGCAATCAGCCCCAGCATTTT.